This TCR beta chain was profiled in a study of blood T cell repertoires in COVID-19. Study summary: Collection of acute and convalescent COVID-19 samples took place in the United States, Italy and Spain. T cells, B-cell-depleted T cells, or PBMCs provided the cDNA or gDNA that served as material.

The ends were cut back, 7 bases at V and 2 bases at J, with 14 bases in the middle. This CDR3 comprises 14 residues. CDR1 and CDR2 (germline): GTSNPN, SVGIG (reference sequence). Original analysis: By means of reference gene primer amplification, nucleated cell counts were estimated. TCRdb's table, derived via immunoSEQ multiplex PCR, lists solely in-frame clones and lacks some. V and J calls and clone size follow that table, whereas D and trimming were derived from the DNA. The sample consists of around 270,000 clones, 85% to 90% of them appearing once. The rearrangement uses TRBV30 and TRBJ1-4; D is perhaps TRBD1 (5 bases). This receptor was identified in a man in his forties or fifties with acute or convalescent COVID-19. Sequences were obtained from peripheral blood. DNA of the CDR3: TGTGCCTCTGTAGACAGTCCGACTAATGAAAAACTGTTTTTT. This codes for CASVDSPTNEKLFF.